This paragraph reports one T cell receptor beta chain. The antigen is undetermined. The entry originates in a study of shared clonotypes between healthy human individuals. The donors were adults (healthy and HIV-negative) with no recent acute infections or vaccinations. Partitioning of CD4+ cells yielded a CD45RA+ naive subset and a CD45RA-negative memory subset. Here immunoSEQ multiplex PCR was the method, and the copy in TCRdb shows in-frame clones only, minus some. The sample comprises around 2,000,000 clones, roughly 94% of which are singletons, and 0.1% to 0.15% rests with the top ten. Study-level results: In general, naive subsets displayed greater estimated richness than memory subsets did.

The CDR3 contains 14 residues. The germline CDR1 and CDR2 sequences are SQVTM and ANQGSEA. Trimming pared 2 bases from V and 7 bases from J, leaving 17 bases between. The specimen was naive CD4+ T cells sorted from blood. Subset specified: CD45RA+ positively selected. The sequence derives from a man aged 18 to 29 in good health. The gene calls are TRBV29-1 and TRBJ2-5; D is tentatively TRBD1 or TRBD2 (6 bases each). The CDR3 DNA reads TGCAGCGTTGAACGGGGGCCGGCCGGTGGGACCCAGTACTTC. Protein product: CSVERGPAGGTQYF.